This TCR beta chain was sequenced for a study of technical replicates of blood from a handful of donors. Data came from immunoSEQ multiplex PCR; TCRdb stores just in-frame clones and leaves some out. The sample contains 13,000 to 15,000 clones, around 80% of which appear only once. CDR3 length: 15 amino acids. CDR1 and CDR2 (germline): MNHEY, SMNVEV (reference sequence). V dropped 2 bases and J dropped 0 bases, with 7 bases sitting between them. The source material was PBMCs. J is TRBJ2-2 and V is TRBV27; D ambiguous. This sequence was found in a human donor in good health. This chain's CDR3 is CASSLMTSNTGELFF. The CDR3 DNA follows: TGTGCCAGCAGTTTAATGACTTCGAACACCGGGGAGCTGTTTTTT.